This T cell receptor beta chain was documented in a study of cytomegalovirus exposure and HLA in healthy donors. Whole-study findings and limits: Upon later analysis, HLA-associated TCR beta chains proved more clonally expanded than other, equally common chains.

Comment on this clone: What it recognizes is unknown.

Primers included in the PCR were 60 Vbeta and 13 Jbeta primers. The protocol was immunoSEQ multiplex PCR, while the TCRdb copy is restricted to in-frame clones and leaves out a portion. The table records more than 100,000 clones, 80% of them present only once. The length of the CDR3 is 15 residues. CDR1 is MNHEY, CDR2 SVGAGI, per germline. The ends were cut back, 5 bases at V and 0 bases at J, with 11 bases in the middle. Sequenced material: PBMCs. The chain employs TRBV6-5 and TRBJ1-5; perhaps TRBD1 as D (6 bases). This TCR derives from a man between 35 and 55 years old in good health and CMV-seronegative. The CDR3 region has the DNA TGTGCCAGCAGTCGGACAGCCTATAGCAATCAGCCCCAGCATTTT. This translates into CASSRTAYSNQPQHF.